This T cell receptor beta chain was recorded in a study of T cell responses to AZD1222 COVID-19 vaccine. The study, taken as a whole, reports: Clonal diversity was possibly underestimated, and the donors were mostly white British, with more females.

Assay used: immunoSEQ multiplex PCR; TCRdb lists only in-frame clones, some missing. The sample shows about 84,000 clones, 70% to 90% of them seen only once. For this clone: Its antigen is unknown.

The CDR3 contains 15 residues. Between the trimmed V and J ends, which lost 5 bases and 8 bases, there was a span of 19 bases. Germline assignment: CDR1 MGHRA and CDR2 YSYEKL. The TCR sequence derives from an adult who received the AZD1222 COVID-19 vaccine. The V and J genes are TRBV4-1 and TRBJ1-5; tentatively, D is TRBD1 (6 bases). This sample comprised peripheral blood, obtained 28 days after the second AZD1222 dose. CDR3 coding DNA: TGCGCCAGCAGCGCAACGGGGGCGGTCGGGAAGCCCCAGCATTTT. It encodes CASSATGAVGKPQHF.